This TCR beta chain was observed in a study of blood T cell repertoires in COVID-19. As processed by the authors: Amplification with reference gene primers provided the estimates of nucleated cell counts. Measured with immunoSEQ multiplex PCR; TCRdb has only the in-frame clones, and not every one. V and J calls and clone size are those listed in that table; D and trimming were worked out from the DNA. The sample has fewer than 150,000 clones, 84% seen once. V lost 5 bases, J lost 7 bases, and 3 bases stayed unmatched. Germline lookup yields CDR1 MNHEY and CDR2 SVGAGI. The CDR3 runs to 13 residues. A remark on this clone: Other nucleotide sequences from this sample produce the same CDR3.

The material sequenced was peripheral blood. This chain links TRBV6-5 with TRBJ2-1; 9 nucleotides match TRBD1. This TCR came from a human donor in a cohort sampled during active COVID-19. In DNA, the CDR3 is TGTGCCAGCAGTCCCGGGACAGGGAATGAGCAGTTCTTC. It is translated as CASSPGTGNEQFF.